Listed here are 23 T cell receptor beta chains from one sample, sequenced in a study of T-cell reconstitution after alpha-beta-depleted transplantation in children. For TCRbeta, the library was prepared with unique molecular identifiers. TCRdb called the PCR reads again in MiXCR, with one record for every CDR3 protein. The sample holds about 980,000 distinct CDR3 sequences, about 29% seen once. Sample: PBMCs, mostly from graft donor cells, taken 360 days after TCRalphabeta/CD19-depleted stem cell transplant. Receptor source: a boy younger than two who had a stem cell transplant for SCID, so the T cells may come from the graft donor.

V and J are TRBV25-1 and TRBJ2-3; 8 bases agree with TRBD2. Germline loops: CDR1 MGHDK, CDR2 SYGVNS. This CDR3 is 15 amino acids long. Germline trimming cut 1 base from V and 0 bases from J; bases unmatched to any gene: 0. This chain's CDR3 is CASSELAGSTDTQYF. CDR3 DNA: TGTGCCAGCAGTGAATTAGCGGGGAGCACAGATACGCAGTATTTT.

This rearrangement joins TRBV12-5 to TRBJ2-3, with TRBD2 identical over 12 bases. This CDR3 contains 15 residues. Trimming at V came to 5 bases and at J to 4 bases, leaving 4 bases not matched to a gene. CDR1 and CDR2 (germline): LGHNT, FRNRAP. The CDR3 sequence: CASGPGTSGSDTQYF. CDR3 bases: TGTGCTAGTGGTCCCGGGACTAGCGGGTCAGATACGCAGTATTTT.

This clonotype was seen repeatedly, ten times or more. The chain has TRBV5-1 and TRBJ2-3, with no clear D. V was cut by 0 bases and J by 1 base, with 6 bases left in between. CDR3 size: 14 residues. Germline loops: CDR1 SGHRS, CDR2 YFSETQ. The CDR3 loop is CASSLGIGTDTQYF. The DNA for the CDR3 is TGCGCCAGCAGCTTGGGCATCGGCACAGATACGCAGTATTTT.

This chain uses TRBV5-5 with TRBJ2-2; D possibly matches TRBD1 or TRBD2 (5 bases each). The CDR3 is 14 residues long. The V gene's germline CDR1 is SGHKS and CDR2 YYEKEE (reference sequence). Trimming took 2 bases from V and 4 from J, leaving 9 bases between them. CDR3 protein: CASSFGAPTGELFF. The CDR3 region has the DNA TGTGCCAGCAGCTTCGGGGCCCCCACCGGGGAGCTGTTTTTT.

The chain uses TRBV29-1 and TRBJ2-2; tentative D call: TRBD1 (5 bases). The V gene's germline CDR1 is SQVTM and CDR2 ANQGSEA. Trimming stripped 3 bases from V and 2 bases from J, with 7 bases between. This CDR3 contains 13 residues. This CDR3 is CSVDGHNTGELFF. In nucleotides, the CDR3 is TGCAGCGTTGATGGACACAACACCGGGGAGCTGTTTTTT.

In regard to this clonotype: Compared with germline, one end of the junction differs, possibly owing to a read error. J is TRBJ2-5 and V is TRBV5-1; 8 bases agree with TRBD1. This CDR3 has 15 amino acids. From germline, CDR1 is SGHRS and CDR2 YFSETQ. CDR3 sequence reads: CASSLDGRGQETEYF. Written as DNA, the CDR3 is TGCGCCAGCAGCTTGGATGGCAGGGGGCAAGAGACCGAGTACTTC.

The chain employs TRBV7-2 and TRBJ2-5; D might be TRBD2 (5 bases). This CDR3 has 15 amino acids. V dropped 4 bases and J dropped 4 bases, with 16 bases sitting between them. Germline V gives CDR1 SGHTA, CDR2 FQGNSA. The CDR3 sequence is CASSSYATGIETQYF. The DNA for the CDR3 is TGTGCCAGCAGCTCTTACGCAACGGGGATAGAGACCCAGTACTTC.

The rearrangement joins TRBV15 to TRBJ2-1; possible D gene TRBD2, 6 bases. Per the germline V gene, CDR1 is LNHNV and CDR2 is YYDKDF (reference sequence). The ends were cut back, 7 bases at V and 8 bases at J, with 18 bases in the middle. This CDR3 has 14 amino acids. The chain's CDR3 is CATTLRRGLDEQFF. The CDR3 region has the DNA TGTGCCACCACTCTGCGTCGGGGGTTGGATGAGCAGTTCTTC.

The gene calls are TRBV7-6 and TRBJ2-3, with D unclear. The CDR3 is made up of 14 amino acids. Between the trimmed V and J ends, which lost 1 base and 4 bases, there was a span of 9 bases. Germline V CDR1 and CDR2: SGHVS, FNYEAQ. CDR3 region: CASSLDTFADTQYF. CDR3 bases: TGTGCCAGCAGCTTAGATACATTCGCAGATACGCAGTATTTT.

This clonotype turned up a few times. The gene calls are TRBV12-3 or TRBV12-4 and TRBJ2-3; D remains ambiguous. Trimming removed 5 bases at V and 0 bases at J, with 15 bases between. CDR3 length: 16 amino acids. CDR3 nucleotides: TGTGCCAGCAGTCCCCTCAGGCAGTCTAGCACAGATACGCAGTATTTT. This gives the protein CASSPLRQSSTDTQYF.

CDR3 sequence: CSAPDRGHRYTEAFF. The CDR3, as DNA: TGCAGTGCTCCCGACAGGGGGCATCGGTACACTGAAGCTTTCTTT. V gene TRBV20-1 combines with J gene TRBJ1-1; TRBD1 aligns across 10 bases. CDR1 and CDR2 from the germline V gene are DFQATT and SNEGSKA (reference sequence). J lost 3 bases, V lost 5 bases, and 9 bases had no gene match. The CDR3 is made up of 15 amino acids.

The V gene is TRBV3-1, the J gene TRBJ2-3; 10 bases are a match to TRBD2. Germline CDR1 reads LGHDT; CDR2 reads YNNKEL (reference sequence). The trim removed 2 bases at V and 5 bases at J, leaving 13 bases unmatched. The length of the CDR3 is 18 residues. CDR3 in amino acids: CASSQTKNLAGVEDTQYF. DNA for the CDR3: TGTGCCAGCAGCCAAACCAAAAACCTAGCGGGGGTGGAAGATACGCAGTATTTT.

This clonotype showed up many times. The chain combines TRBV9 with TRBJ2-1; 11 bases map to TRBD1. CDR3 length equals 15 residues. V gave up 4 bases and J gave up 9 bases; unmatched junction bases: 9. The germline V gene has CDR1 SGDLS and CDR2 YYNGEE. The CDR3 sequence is CASSTRDRGTGEQFF. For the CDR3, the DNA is TGTGCCAGCAGCACCCGGGACAGGGGGACAGGTGAGCAGTTCTTC.

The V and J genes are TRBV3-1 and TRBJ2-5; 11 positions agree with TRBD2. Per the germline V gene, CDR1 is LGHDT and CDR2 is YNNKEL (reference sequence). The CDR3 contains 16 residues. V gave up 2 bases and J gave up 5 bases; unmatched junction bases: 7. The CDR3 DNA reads TGTGCCAGCAGCCAAAATAGCGGGGGGGTGGGGGAGACCCAGTACTTC. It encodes CASSQNSGGVGETQYF.

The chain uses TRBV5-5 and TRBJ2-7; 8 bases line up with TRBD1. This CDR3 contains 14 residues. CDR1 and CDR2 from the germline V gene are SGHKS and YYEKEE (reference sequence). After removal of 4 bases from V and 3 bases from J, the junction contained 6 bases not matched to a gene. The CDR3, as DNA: TGTGCCAGCAGCCGGACAGGGCGACTCTACGAGCAGTACTTC. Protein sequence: CASSRTGRLYEQYF.

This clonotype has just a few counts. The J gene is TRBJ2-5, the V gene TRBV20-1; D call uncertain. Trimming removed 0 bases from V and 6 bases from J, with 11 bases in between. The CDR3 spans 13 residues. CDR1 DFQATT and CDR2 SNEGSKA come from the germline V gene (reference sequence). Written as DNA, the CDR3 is TGCAGTGCTAGAGAATACAGTTTTCAGACCCAGTACTTC. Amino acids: CSAREYSFQTQYF.

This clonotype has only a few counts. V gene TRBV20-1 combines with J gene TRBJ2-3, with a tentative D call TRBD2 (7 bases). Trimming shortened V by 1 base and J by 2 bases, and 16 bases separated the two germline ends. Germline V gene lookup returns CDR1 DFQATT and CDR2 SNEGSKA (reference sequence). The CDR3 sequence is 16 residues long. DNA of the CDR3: TGCAGTGCTAGAGCGTGGGCGGGGGCACCCACAGATACGCAGTATTTT. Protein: CSARAWAGAPTDTQYF.

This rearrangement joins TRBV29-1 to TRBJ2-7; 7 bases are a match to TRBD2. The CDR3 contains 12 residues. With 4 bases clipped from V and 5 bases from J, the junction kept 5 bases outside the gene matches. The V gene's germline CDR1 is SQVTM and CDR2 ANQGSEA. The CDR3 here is CSVVGGSDEQYF. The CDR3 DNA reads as TGCAGCGTTGTTGGCGGGAGCGACGAGCAGTACTTC.

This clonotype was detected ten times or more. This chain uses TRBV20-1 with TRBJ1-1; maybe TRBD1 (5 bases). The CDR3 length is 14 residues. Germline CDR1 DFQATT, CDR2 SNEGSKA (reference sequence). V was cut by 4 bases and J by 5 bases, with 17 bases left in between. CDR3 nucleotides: TGCAGTGCTACCCGCGGTCCAGGGTTAACTGAAGCTTTCTTT. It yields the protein CSATRGPGLTEAFF.

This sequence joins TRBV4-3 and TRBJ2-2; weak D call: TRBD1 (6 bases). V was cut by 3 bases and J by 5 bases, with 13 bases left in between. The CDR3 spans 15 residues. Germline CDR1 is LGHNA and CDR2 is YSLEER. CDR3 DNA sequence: TGCGCCAGCAGCCATCGGGACACCCCAACCGGGGAGCTGTTTTTT. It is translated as CASSHRDTPTGELFF.

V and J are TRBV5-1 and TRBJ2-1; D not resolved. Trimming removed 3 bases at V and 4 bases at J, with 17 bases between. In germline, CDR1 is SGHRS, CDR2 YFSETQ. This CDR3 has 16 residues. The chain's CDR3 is CASSYSPPHSYNEQFF. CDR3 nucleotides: TGCGCCAGCAGCTATTCTCCACCTCACTCATACAATGAGCAGTTCTTC.

CDR3 sequence reads: CASSPEGGVPQETQYF. The CDR3 DNA follows: TGCGCCAGCAGCCCCGAGGGGGGGGTTCCCCAAGAGACCCAGTACTTC. The chain recombines TRBV4-1 with TRBJ2-5; D might be TRBD2 (7 bases). There are 16 residues in the CDR3. V lost 4 bases and J lost 1, with 16 bases in between. CDR1 is MGHRA, CDR2 YSYEKL, per germline.

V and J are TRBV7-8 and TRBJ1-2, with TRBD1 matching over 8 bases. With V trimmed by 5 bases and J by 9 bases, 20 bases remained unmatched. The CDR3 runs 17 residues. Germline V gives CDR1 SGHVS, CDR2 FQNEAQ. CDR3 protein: CASSEERAGGSPNSYTF. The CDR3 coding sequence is TGTGCCAGCAGCGAGGAAAGGGCAGGGGGCAGTCCCAATAGCTACACCTTC.